This TCR beta chain was identified in a study of blood T cell repertoires in COVID-19. Overall study: COVID-19 samples from acute and convalescent phases originated in the United States, Italy and Spain. Sources were T cells, B-cell-depleted T cells, or PBMCs; the material itself was cDNA or gDNA.

CDR3 size: 13 residues. CDR1 SNHLY and CDR2 FYNNEI come from the germline V gene. Trimming shortened V by 6 bases and J by 6 bases, and 11 bases separated the two germline ends. As processed by the authors: Estimated nucleated cell counts came from reference gene primer amplification. Libraries were prepared by immunoSEQ multiplex PCR; TCRdb keeps only in-frame clonotypes and omits some of them. Clonal size and the V and J genes are those of that table, whereas D and trimming came from the DNA. The sample has tens of thousands of clones, about 88% seen once. The gene calls are TRBV2 and TRBJ2-2, with D perhaps TRBD1 (6 bases). The TCR originated in a human donor in a cohort sampled during active COVID-19. Sequenced: peripheral blood. CDR3 bases: TGTGCCAGCAGGGTGGACAGCCCCGGGGAGCTGTTTTTT. Residues: CASRVDSPGELFF.